This entry lists 22 T cell receptor beta chains sequenced from one sample in a study of cytotoxic CD8 clonotypes in ibrutinib-treated CLL. Clones were read by immunoSEQ multiplex PCR, and TCRdb kept only the in-frame ones, dropping some. The sample gives about 200,000 clones, roughly 72% of which show up once; around an eighth is in the top ten. The starting material was PBMCs, obtained after 24 months of ibrutinib treatment. The receptors stem from a human donor with chronic lymphocytic leukemia.

This clone was seen just once. CDR3 sequence: CASTRVERIYNEQFF. CDR3 DNA: TGCGCCAGCACCCGAGTGGAGAGGATCTACAATGAGCAGTTCTTC. The chain uses TRBV5-1 and TRBJ2-1, with D unclear. In germline, CDR1 is SGHRS, CDR2 YFSETQ. The length of the CDR3 is 15 residues. V shed 6 bases and J shed 3 bases, with 16 bases lying between them.

This sequence joins TRBV5-1 and TRBJ2-1; 7 bases line up with TRBD2. The CDR3 totals 14 residues. V shed 3 bases, J shed 8 bases, and the junction held 8 bases outside the gene matches. Germline values: CDR1 SGHRS, CDR2 YFSETQ. The DNA for the CDR3 is TGCGCCAGCAGCTCCCTCGGGGGAGGGCATGAGCAGTTCTTC. Amino acid sequence: CASSSLGGGHEQFF.

The CDR3 DNA is TGCACCAGCAGCCCGCCGGGTCCTCCCCGGCAGTACTTC. This codes for CTSSPPGPPRQYF. This rearrangement joins TRBV1 to TRBJ2-7; no DNA check was done on the table's D call, TRBD2. TRBV1 is described as a pseudogene. The CDR3 extends over 13 amino acids.

The rearrangement joins TRBV4-3 to TRBJ2-3, with 7 bases matching TRBD1. There are 16 residues in the CDR3. The germline gives CDR1 LGHNA, CDR2 YSLEER. The V gene end was trimmed by 1 base and the J gene end by 2 bases; junction bases not matched to a gene: 6. The CDR3 loop reads CASSQVGQTYTDTQYF. The CDR3 coding sequence is TGCGCCAGCAGCCAAGTGGGACAGACATACACAGATACGCAGTATTTT.

On this clone itself: Other DNA sequences in the same sample also yield this CDR3. The V and J genes are TRBV30 and TRBJ2-2; D uncertain. Per germline, CDR1 GTSNPN and CDR2 SVGIG (reference sequence). The CDR3 has 12 residues. Trimming pared 0 bases from V and 6 bases from J, leaving 5 bases between. CDR3 DNA sequence: TGTGCCTGGAGTGTTGGCCCCGGGGAGCTGTTTTTT. It codes for CAWSVGPGELFF. The full variable domain, rest sourced from reference TRBV30 and TRBJ2-2, is SQTIHQWPATLVQPVGSPLSLECTVEGTSNPNLYWYRQAAGRGLQLLFYSVGIGQISSEVPQNLSASRPQDRQFILSSKKLLLSDSGFYLCAWSVGPGELFFGEGSRLTVL.

CDR3 DNA: TGTGCCAGCAGTTCTCTTTCGGGAAACACCATATATTTT. This encodes CASSSLSGNTIYF. The rearrangement links TRBV6-5 to TRBJ1-3; D remains ambiguous. Germline V gene lookup returns CDR1 MNHEY and CDR2 SVGAGI. Trimming took off 4 bases at V and 4 bases at J, with 8 bases between the two ends. This CDR3 comprises 13 residues.

The rearrangement joins TRBV27 to TRBJ2-7; 7 bases are a match to TRBD1. The germline CDR1 and CDR2 sequences are MNHEY and SMNVEV (reference sequence). The CDR3 is 14 amino acids. The junction had 6 bases not matched to a gene; V was cut back by 5 bases and J by 2 bases. CDR3 sequence: CASSPGDSTYEQYF. In nucleotides, the CDR3 is TGTGCCAGCAGTCCAGGGGACAGTACCTACGAGCAGTACTTC.

V is TRBV18 and J is TRBJ2-2, with unresolved D. Germline V lookup: CDR1 KGHSH, CDR2 LQKENI. V was clipped by 2 bases and J by 0 bases, with 7 bases between them. CDR3 length: 15 amino acids. The CDR3, as DNA: TGTGCCAGCTCACCAACGGCCCCGAACACCGGGGAGCTGTTTTTT. The encoded protein is CASSPTAPNTGELFF.

The J gene is TRBJ1-4, the V gene TRBV18; 7 bases are shared with TRBD1. J lost 7 bases, V lost 3 bases, and 5 bases had no gene match. Germline loops: CDR1 KGHSH, CDR2 LQKENI. This CDR3 has 14 amino acids. The CDR3 sequence is CASSPDRRLEKLFF. The DNA of the CDR3 is TGTGCCAGCTCACCGGACAGGCGCCTTGAAAAACTGTTTTTT.

This clone was seen once. The rearrangement uses TRBV5-1 and TRBJ1-1; D not resolved. The CDR3 covers 14 residues. V lost 0 bases to trimming and J lost 0 bases, with 6 bases between them. Germline lookup yields CDR1 SGHRS and CDR2 YFSETQ. The CDR3 region is CASSLERVNTEAFF. The CDR3 DNA reads as TGCGCCAGCAGCTTGGAGAGGGTGAACACTGAAGCTTTCTTT. The full variable domain, completed using reference TRBV5-1 and TRBJ1-1, is KAGVTQTPRYLIKTRGQQVTLSCSPISGHRSVSWYQQTPGQGLQFLFEYFSETQRNKGNFPGRFSGRQFSNSRSEMNVSTLELGDSALYLCASSLERVNTEAFFGQGTRLTVV.

The gene calls are TRBV7-9 and TRBJ2-5; D uncertain. The germline V gene encodes CDR1 SEHNR and CDR2 FQNEAQ (reference sequence). Trimming removed 6 bases at V and 5 bases at J, with 16 bases between. CDR3 length: 14 residues. The CDR3 DNA follows: TGTGCCAGCAGGGAACAAGGACCCTCGGAGACCCAGTACTTC. Protein: CASREQGPSETQYF.

This clone has only one observation. The rearrangement uses TRBV6-5 and TRBJ2-7, with D unclear. The CDR3 totals 12 residues. Germline CDR1 reads MNHEY; CDR2 reads SVGAGI. Trimming shortened V by 2 bases and J by 7 bases, and 9 bases separated the two germline ends. The CDR3 sequence: CASSYPGREQYF. In nucleotides, the CDR3 is TGTGCCAGCAGTTACCCCGGCAGGGAGCAGTACTTC.

The gene calls are TRBV5-6 and TRBJ2-7, with unresolved D. Trimming took 6 bases from V and 5 from J, leaving 12 bases between them. The CDR3 is 12 residues long. The germline V gene has CDR1 SGHDT and CDR2 YYEEEE. CDR3: CASNSPFHEQYF. The CDR3 DNA reads TGTGCCAGCAATTCGCCGTTCCACGAGCAGTACTTC.

The rearrangement joins TRBV25-1 to TRBJ2-5; D gene uncertain. The CDR3 totals 15 residues. V was trimmed by 1 base and J by 5 bases, leaving 14 bases between them. CDR1 is MGHDK, CDR2 SYGVNS, per germline. The CDR3 sequence: CASSESGSFIETQYF. The DNA for the CDR3 is TGTGCCAGCAGTGAATCTGGTTCCTTTATTGAGACCCAGTACTTC.

J is TRBJ2-7 and V is TRBV9; TRBD2 matches 13 bases. The V gene's germline CDR1 is SGDLS and CDR2 YYNGEE. The CDR3 is made up of 15 amino acids. The V segment lost 4 bases and the J segment 7 bases; nucleotides outside the gene matches: 8. In nucleotides, the CDR3 is TGTGCCAGCAGCCCAAGCGGACTAGCGGGAGTGGAGCAGTACTTC. Protein sequence: CASSPSGLAGVEQYF.

Only a few counts were recorded for this clone. CDR3 nucleotide sequence: TGTGCCAGCAGGACGGGAGAAAACTACGAGCAGTACTTC. Protein sequence: CASRTGENYEQYF. This chain joins TRBV27 and TRBJ2-7; D is possibly TRBD2 (6 bases). V shed 6 bases and J shed 3 bases, with 12 bases lying between them. The V gene's germline CDR1 is MNHEY and CDR2 SMNVEV (reference sequence). The CDR3 contains 13 residues.

V gene TRBV11-2 combines with J gene TRBJ2-2; a possible D gene is TRBD2 (7 bases). This CDR3 spans 17 amino acids. Germline lookup yields CDR1 SGHAT and CDR2 FQNNGV. V dropped 1 base and J dropped 0 bases, with 12 bases sitting between them. DNA for the CDR3: TGTGCCAGCAGCTTAGTCTGGGGGGGCCCGAACACCGGGGAGCTGTTTTTT. It is translated as CASSLVWGGPNTGELFF. Using reference TRBV11-2 and TRBJ2-2 for the parts outside the CDR3, the full variable domain is EAGVAQSPRYKIIEKRQSVAFWCNPISGHATLYWYQQILGQGPKLLIQFQNNGVVDDSQLPKDRFSAERLKGVDSTLKIQPAKLEDSAVYLCASSLVWGGPNTGELFFGEGSRLTVL.

The rearrangement joins TRBV5-6 to TRBJ2-7; 8 bases match TRBD2. Germline lookup yields CDR1 SGHDT and CDR2 YYEEEE. Trimming cost V 7 bases and J 0 bases; bases outside gene matches: 9. The CDR3 has 15 residues. In DNA, the CDR3 is TGTGCCAGCCTACTGAGCGGGAGCTACTCCTACGAGCAGTACTTC. This gives the protein CASLLSGSYSYEQYF.

For this clone: This sample also contains other DNA sequences that code for the same CDR3. V and J are TRBV28 and TRBJ2-7; D remains unclear. The germline V and J ends were trimmed by 6 bases and 6 bases, with 9 bases remaining between them. CDR3 length equals 11 residues. Per germline, CDR1 MDHEN and CDR2 SYDVKM. In nucleotides, the CDR3 is TGTGCCAGCAGCCGTAGTCGCGAGCAGTACTTC. As protein: CASSRSREQYF.

The J gene is TRBJ2-7, the V gene TRBV29-1; D gene ambiguous. CDR1 is SQVTM and CDR2 is ANQGSEA in the germline V gene. The ends were cut back, 4 bases at V and 3 bases at J, with 10 bases in the middle. CDR3 length equals 12 residues. Written as DNA, the CDR3 is TGCAGCGTTGTTCGGCAGATCTACGAGCAGTACTTC. As protein: CSVVRQIYEQYF.

This clone was counted once. V usage is TRBV4-2 and J usage is TRBJ1-1, with D unresolved. The germline gives CDR1 LGHNA, CDR2 YNFKEQ. V lost 8 bases to trimming and J lost 3 bases, with 7 bases between them. This CDR3 comprises 11 residues. The CDR3, as DNA: TGTGCCAGCCAGTTGGACACTGAAGCTTTCTTT. Translating it yields CASQLDTEAFF.

The gene calls are TRBV5-1 and TRBJ2-7; D unclear. This CDR3 comprises 14 residues. V was clipped by 1 base and J by 2 bases, with 10 bases between them. Germline-derived CDR1 and CDR2 are SGHRS and YFSETQ. Written as DNA, the CDR3 is TGCGCCAGCAGCTTGAACCAGCTTCCCTACGAGCAGTACTTC. Translated: CASSLNQLPYEQYF. The complete variable domain, with remaining parts taken from reference TRBV5-1 and TRBJ2-7, reads KAGVTQTPRYLIKTRGQQVTLSCSPISGHRSVSWYQQTPGQGLQFLFEYFSETQRNKGNFPGRFSGRQFSNSRSEMNVSTLELGDSALYLCASSLNQLPYEQYFGPGTRLTVT.